The 16 T cell receptor beta chains below all came from one sample that was sequenced in a study of human T cells and chemical hapten exposure. As for time point: patch test 1, 2 weeks after DPC sensitization. The treatment was: therapeutic diphenylcyclopropenone sensitization with weekly scalp DPC. Whole blood, unfractionated, served as the material for total RNA extraction. MiXCR was run by TCRdb on the RACE reads, yielding one entry per CDR3 protein. Of some 53,000 distinct CDR3 sequences listed, 11% are singletons. Source: whole blood, taken in connection with sensitization to the hapten diphenylcyclopropenone (DPC). The source is a woman aged 40-49 years with alopecia areata. Some clones in this sample may be carry-over from other donors' samples.

This clonotype was recorded a few times. The V gene is TRBV6-5, the J gene TRBJ2-7, with 11 bases that match TRBD1. Germline V CDR1 and CDR2: MNHEY, SVGAGI. The V gene end was trimmed by 6 bases and the J gene end by 2 bases; junction bases not matched to a gene: 6. The CDR3 covers 15 residues. The DNA for the CDR3 is TGTGCCAGCAGCGAACGGGACAGGGGGACCTACGAGCAGTACTTC. As protein: CASSERDRGTYEQYF.

In its sample, this clonotype is medium-sized (0.01 to 0.1%). The chain recombines TRBV5-6 with TRBJ2-7; D possibly corresponds to TRBD1 (5 bases). The CDR3 totals 19 residues. Germline CDR1 is SGHDT and CDR2 is YYEEEE. Trimming pared 2 bases from V and 2 bases from J, leaving 26 bases between. The CDR3 DNA reads TGTGCCAGCAGCTTTAACCCCTCGGGCAGGGCCTTCCTCACCTACGAGCAGTACTTC. This codes for CASSFNPSGRAFLTYEQYF.

This clonotype occurred many times. This rearrangement joins TRBV12-3 or TRBV12-4 to TRBJ1-5; 8 bases match TRBD1. The CDR3 sequence is 15 residues long. V lost 3 bases to trimming and J lost 3 bases; unmatched junction nucleotides: 4. CDR3 DNA sequence: TGTGCCAGCAGTTTCGGGGACAGGCCCAATCAGCCCCAGCATTTT. Translating gives CASSFGDRPNQPQHF.

This rearrangement joins TRBV7-2 to TRBJ2-2, with D unresolved. Germline lookup yields CDR1 SGHTA and CDR2 FQGNSA. This CDR3 is 12 amino acids long. V was shortened by 5 bases and J by 9 bases, with 10 bases between the two germline ends. The chain's CDR3 is CASSQTPRELFF. The CDR3 coding sequence is TGTGCCAGCAGCCAAACGCCAAGGGAGCTGTTTTTT.

This clonotype was picked up many times. The chain has TRBV15 and TRBJ2-1, with D possibly matching TRBD2 (5 bases). CDR3 length: 14 residues. Germline V lookup: CDR1 LNHNV, CDR2 YYDKDF (reference sequence). Deletions cut 6 bases from V and 6 bases from J, with 15 bases between. CDR3 DNA sequence: TGTGCCACCAGTAAGCTGCTAGCTTCCAATGAGCAGTTCTTC. Amino acids: CATSKLLASNEQFF.

This clonotype was seen repeatedly, ten times or more. The V call is TRBV12-3 or TRBV12-4, the J call TRBJ2-2; D gene unclear. The V end lost 6 bases, the J end lost 2 bases, and 4 bases lay between the germline ends. This CDR3 contains 12 residues. CDR3 in amino acids: CASRLNTGELFF. The DNA of the CDR3 is TGTGCCAGCAGGCTAAACACCGGGGAGCTGTTTTTT.

This clonotype appeared many times. The rearrangement links TRBV18 to TRBJ1-6, with 7 nucleotides matching TRBD1. This CDR3 region has 15 residues. Germline V gives CDR1 KGHSH, CDR2 LQKENI. V gave up 2 bases and J gave up 5 bases; unmatched junction bases: 3. CDR3 bases: TGTGCCAGCTCACCAAGGGGGCCAGATAATTCACCCCTCCACTTT. The encoded protein is CASSPRGPDNSPLHF.

This clonotype was found many times. The genes are TRBV12-3 or TRBV12-4 and TRBJ1-2; D remains unclear. Trimming left V 3 bases short and J 5 bases short, with 7 bases between. The CDR3 spans 12 residues. The CDR3 is CASSLGNYGYTF. The CDR3 DNA follows: TGTGCCAGCAGTTTGGGCAATTATGGCTACACCTTC.

The chain recombines TRBV5-1 with TRBJ2-7; D is unresolved. This CDR3 has 16 amino acids. The ends were cut back, 0 bases at V and 5 bases at J, with 18 bases in the middle. CDR1 and CDR2 (germline): SGHRS, YFSETQ. The CDR3 spells CASSLATVLILDEQYF. CDR3 bases: TGCGCCAGCAGCTTGGCCACCGTACTTATACTTGACGAGCAGTACTTC.

This chain links TRBV20-1 with TRBJ2-3; tentative D call: TRBD2 (5 bases). CDR3 length equals 18 residues. Germline CDR1 DFQATT, CDR2 SNEGSKA (reference sequence). V was pared by 1 base and J by 0 bases, with 20 bases between. The CDR3 DNA sequence: TGCAGTGCTAGAGGGGTTAGCGCCCCCGCTTCTAGCACAGATACGCAGTATTTT. It codes for CSARGVSAPASSTDTQYF.

This clonotype has at least ten counts. The gene calls are TRBV4-3 and TRBJ1-1, with TRBD1 matching 9 bases. Trimming at V came to 3 bases and at J to 7 bases, leaving 9 bases not matched to a gene. The germline V gene has CDR1 LGHNA and CDR2 YSLEER. CDR3 length: 15 residues. The CDR3, as DNA: TGCGCCAGCAGCCAGGAGATGGGACAGGGTGATGAAGCTTTCTTT. Its translation is CASSQEMGQGDEAFF.

This clonotype has a handful of counts. One junction end disagrees with the germline gene, perhaps due to a read error. The chain combines TRBV2 with TRBJ1-3, with D possibly matching TRBD1 (6 bases). CDR3 size: 15 residues. Germline CDR1 is SNHLY and CDR2 is FYNNEI. CDR3: CASREEQGYGNTIYF. The CDR3 DNA reads TGTGCCAGCAGAGAAGAACAGGGATACGGAAACACCATATATTTT.

The V call is TRBV27, the J call TRBJ1-1; 7 bases map to TRBD1. The CDR3 extends over 14 amino acids. The ends lost 2 bases at V and 5 bases at J; junction bases unmatched: 5. Per germline, CDR1 MNHEY and CDR2 SMNVEV (reference sequence). Here the CDR3 reads CASSLRGGRTEAFF. CDR3 DNA: TGTGCCAGCAGTTTACGAGGGGGCCGGACTGAAGCTTTCTTT.

The chain uses TRBV12-3 or TRBV12-4 and TRBJ2-7; 7 bases line up with TRBD2. This CDR3 spans 13 amino acids. V was pared by 6 bases and J by 0 bases, with 2 bases of the junction left unmatched. CDR3 sequence reads: CASRGGSSYEQYF. As DNA, the CDR3 is TGTGCCAGCAGGGGGGGGAGCTCCTACGAGCAGTACTTC.

This chain joins TRBV5-1 and TRBJ2-3; 11 bases are shared with TRBD1. The germline gives CDR1 SGHRS, CDR2 YFSETQ. The CDR3 has 14 amino acids. The CDR3 DNA sequence: TGCGCGTCAGCGGACAGGGGGCATACAGATACGCAGTATTTT. Protein product: CASADRGHTDTQYF.

This clonotype was found once. V usage is TRBV9 and J usage is TRBJ2-5; TRBD2 agrees at 12 bases. J lost 3 bases, V lost 4 bases, and 10 bases had no gene match. This CDR3 comprises 17 residues. Germline CDR1 reads SGDLS; CDR2 reads YYNGEE. CDR3 DNA sequence: TGTGCCAGCAGCTCTTCAGGGGCTAGCGGGAGGGAAGAGACCCAGTACTTC. It codes for CASSSSGASGREETQYF. Complete variable domain (other parts from reference TRBV9 and TRBJ2-5): DSGVTQTPKHLITATGQRVTLRCSPRSGDLSVYWYQQSLDQGLQFLIQYYNGEERAKGNILERFSAQQFPDLHSELNLSSLELGDSALYFCASSSSGASGREETQYFGPGTRLLVL.